The 27 T cell receptor beta chains below all came from one sample that was sequenced in a study of blood T cell repertoires in COVID-19. TCRdb's table, derived via immunoSEQ multiplex PCR, lists solely in-frame clones and lacks some. The profile shows 300,000 to 400,000 clones, 70% to 90% of them singletons. Sequencing was carried out using peripheral blood. The source is a woman aged 50 to 60 with active or convalescent COVID-19.

The chain is built from TRBV12-3 or TRBV12-4 and TRBJ2-2; tentative D call: TRBD2 (6 bases). V was clipped by 8 bases and J by 5 bases, with 12 bases between them. The CDR3 covers 13 residues. The CDR3 here is CASEREETGELFF. CDR3 sequence (DNA): TGTGCCAGCGAGAGGGAGGAAACCGGGGAGCTGTTTTTT.

The V and J genes are TRBV27 and TRBJ2-7; 8 bases fit TRBD1. This CDR3 is built from 14 residues. Germline trimming cut 6 bases from V and 3 bases from J; bases unmatched to any gene: 7. Germline V lookup: CDR1 MNHEY, CDR2 SMNVEV (reference sequence). CDR3 DNA: TGTGCCAGCAGCAGGACAGGGATCCACTACGAGCAGTACTTC. Protein sequence: CASSRTGIHYEQYF.

V usage is TRBV30 and J usage is TRBJ2-4, with 9 bases identical to TRBD1. The junction had 19 bases not matched to a gene; V was cut back by 5 bases and J by 5 bases. This CDR3 contains 18 residues. The germline V gene encodes CDR1 GTSNPN and CDR2 SVGIG (reference sequence). The CDR3 bases are TGTGCCTGGGCGGGACAGGGAAGCCGAGGTGTAGGGCAAAACATTCAGTACTTC. Its protein product is CAWAGQGSRGVGQNIQYF. Supplemented by reference TRBV30 and TRBJ2-4, the full variable domain reads SQTIHQWPATLVQPVGSPLSLECTVEGTSNPNLYWYRQAAGRGLQLLFYSVGIGQISSEVPQNLSASRPQDRQFILSSKKLLLSDSGFYLCAWAGQGSRGVGQNIQYFGAGTRLSVL.

This chain links TRBV5-1 with TRBJ1-2; maybe TRBD1 (5 bases). The germline V and J ends were trimmed by 4 bases and 2 bases, with 27 bases remaining between them. The germline CDR1 and CDR2 sequences are SGHRS and YFSETQ. The CDR3 loop spans 19 amino acids. The CDR3 DNA follows: TGCGCCAGCAGCCAAGGACACGCCGGAGTCAAGGTTAGGAACTATGGCTACACCTTC. Translated, it gives CASSQGHAGVKVRNYGYTF.

The chain links TRBV3-1 (or the pseudogene TRBV3-2) to TRBJ2-7; possible D gene TRBD2, 6 bases. This CDR3 is built from 14 residues. CDR1 LGHDT and CDR2 YNNKEL come from the germline V gene (reference sequence). The V end was cut by 4 bases, the J end by 7 bases, with 17 bases between. CDR3 sequence: CASSLGTAIMEQYF. The CDR3 DNA reads as TGTGCCAGCAGCCTCGGGACTGCCATAATGGAGCAGTACTTC.

J is TRBJ2-3 and V is TRBV28, with D possibly TRBD1 on 6 matching bases. Deletions cut 6 bases from V and 4 bases from J, with 11 bases between. Germline V lookup: CDR1 MDHEN, CDR2 SYDVKM. The CDR3 has 13 residues. DNA for the CDR3: TGTGCCAGCAGCTTACAGGGTTCAGATACGCAGTATTTT. Its protein product is CASSLQGSDTQYF.

V is TRBV25-1 and J is TRBJ1-4; TRBD1 is a possible D gene (5 bases). This CDR3 contains 16 residues. In germline, CDR1 is MGHDK, CDR2 SYGVNS. Trimming took off 4 bases at V and 0 bases at J, with 12 bases between the two ends. The DNA for the CDR3 is TGTGCCAGCAGTGCCTCCGACAGTGCAACTAATGAAAAACTGTTTTTT. This gives the protein CASSASDSATNEKLFF.

This sequence joins TRBV25-1 and TRBJ1-6, with 8 bases aligning to TRBD1. The CDR3 sequence is 16 residues long. The germline V gene has CDR1 MGHDK and CDR2 SYGVNS. Unmatched junction bases numbered 9, after V lost 3 bases and J lost 8 bases. CDR3 amino acids: CASSDTRGGQDSPLHF. The CDR3 DNA follows: TGTGCCAGCAGTGATACCAGGGGGGGACAGGATTCACCCCTCCACTTT.

The chain carries TRBV19 and TRBJ2-2; 9 positions match TRBD2. The germline gives CDR1 LNHDA, CDR2 SQIVND (reference sequence). The CDR3 is 15 amino acids. The junction had 10 bases not matched to a gene; V was cut back by 8 bases and J by 6 bases. The CDR3 nucleotides are TGTGCCAGTCGTAATGCGGGAGGGCACCCCGGGGAGCTGTTTTTT. Encoded protein: CASRNAGGHPGELFF. Full variable domain (outside the CDR3, taken from reference TRBV19 and TRBJ2-2): DGGITQSPKYLFRKEGQNVTLSCEQNLNHDAMYWYRQDPGQGLRLIYYSQIVNDFQKGDIAEGYSVSREKKESFPLTVTSAQKNPTAFYLCASRNAGGHPGELFFGEGSRLTVL.

This chain joins TRBV7-3 and TRBJ2-3, with TRBD1 identical over 9 bases. CDR3 length equals 15 residues. Germline V gives CDR1 SGHTA, CDR2 FQGTGA. The junction had 5 bases not matched to a gene; V was cut back by 5 bases and J by 2 bases. The CDR3 loop reads CASSGTGTITDTQYF. Written as DNA, the CDR3 is TGTGCCAGCAGCGGGACAGGGACCATCACAGATACGCAGTATTTT.

V and J are TRBV24-1 and TRBJ1-1, with D possibly being TRBD1 (6 bases). V shed 6 bases and J shed 8 bases, with 15 bases lying between them. Germline CDR1 reads KGHDR; CDR2 reads SFDVKD. The CDR3 length is 13 residues. Here the CDR3 DNA reads TGTGCCACCAGTAGTAACCCCGGGACAGAAGCTTTCTTT. Amino acid sequence: CATSSNPGTEAFF.

The chain uses TRBV28 and TRBJ1-2; tentative D call: TRBD1 (6 bases). The V end lost 8 bases, the J end lost 2 bases, and 9 bases lay between the germline ends. CDR1 is MDHEN and CDR2 is SYDVKM in the germline V gene. The CDR3 length is 12 residues. CDR3 coding DNA: TGTGCCAGCTCGACAGGAAACTATGGCTACACCTTC. It is translated as CASSTGNYGYTF.

The J gene is TRBJ2-7, the V gene TRBV4-1; 9 positions agree with TRBD1. Trimming took 0 bases from V and 5 from J; bases not matched to a gene: 8. Germline lookup yields CDR1 MGHRA and CDR2 YSYEKL. CDR3 size: 16 residues. The CDR3 sequence: CASSQEGGTGFNEQYF. The CDR3 DNA reads TGCGCCAGCAGCCAAGAGGGCGGGACAGGGTTCAACGAGCAGTACTTC.

The count of this clone is one. V usage is TRBV5-1 and J usage is TRBJ1-4, with 8 bases matching TRBD1. Germline loops: CDR1 SGHRS, CDR2 YFSETQ. Trimming took 3 bases from V and 7 from J; bases not matched to a gene: 5. CDR3 length: 14 residues. Here the CDR3 DNA reads TGCGCCAGCAGCTCGGACAGGGTGGGTGAAAAACTGTTTTTT. Amino acid sequence: CASSSDRVGEKLFF.

V usage is TRBV6-5 and J usage is TRBJ1-2; TRBD1 might be the D (6 bases). The V and J ends lost 9 bases and 6 bases respectively, with 20 bases between them. The CDR3 covers 14 residues. The germline V gene has CDR1 MNHEY and CDR2 SVGAGI. This chain's CDR3 is CASCLSRDNDGYTF. For the CDR3, the DNA is TGTGCCAGTTGCCTATCCCGGGACAATGATGGCTACACCTTC.

This clone has a single count. V gene TRBV6-5 combines with J gene TRBJ1-1; 9 nucleotides align to TRBD1. CDR1 is MNHEY and CDR2 is SVGAGI in the germline V gene. Unmatched junction bases numbered 8, after V lost 7 bases and J lost 5 bases. The CDR3 is 14 residues long. The CDR3 coding sequence is TGTGCCAGCACCCCGGGACAGGGATGGACTGAAGCTTTCTTT. Translating it yields CASTPGQGWTEAFF.

The rearrangement uses TRBV4-3 and TRBJ2-4; 7 positions match TRBD2. V lost 0 bases to trimming and J lost 4 bases; unmatched junction nucleotides: 9. This CDR3 is 17 amino acids long. CDR1 and CDR2 (germline): LGHNA, YSLEER. Here the CDR3 DNA reads TGCGCCAGCAGCCAAGATCGGTCAGGGACTATTAAAAACATTCAGTACTTC. Protein sequence: CASSQDRSGTIKNIQYF.

The V gene is TRBV5-4, the J gene TRBJ2-3; 14 bases line up with TRBD2. In germline, CDR1 is SGHNT, CDR2 YYREEE (reference sequence). V lost 4 bases, J lost 5 bases, and 6 bases stayed unmatched. The CDR3 is 16 amino acids. This CDR3 is CASSQGTSGGIDTQYF. The CDR3 DNA reads TGTGCCAGCAGCCAAGGGACTAGCGGGGGAATAGATACGCAGTATTTT.

The rearrangement uses TRBV7-2 and TRBJ1-5, with D unresolved. The CDR3 has 16 residues. Germline V gene data show CDR1 as SGHTA and CDR2 as FQGNSA. The V end was cut by 1 base, the J end by 3 bases, with 13 bases between. CDR3 nucleotides: TGTGCCAGCAGCTTAGAAGAGGGCCTAATCAATCAGCCCCAGCATTTT. It translates to CASSLEEGLINQPQHF.

This clone was seen only once. The rearrangement uses TRBV14 and TRBJ1-1, with D uncertain. Trimming stripped 2 bases from V and 5 bases from J, with 9 bases between. Germline CDR1 reads SGHDN; CDR2 reads FVKESK. The CDR3 extends over 13 amino acids. CDR3 nucleotides: TGTGCCAGCAGCCAACTAGGGAGGACTGAAGCTTTCTTT. This translates into CASSQLGRTEAFF.

The V and J genes are TRBV30 and TRBJ1-3; D possibly corresponds to TRBD1 (5 bases). The CDR3 spans 15 residues. The germline V and J ends were trimmed by 5 bases and 0 bases, with 14 bases remaining between them. Germline V gives CDR1 GTSNPN, CDR2 SVGIG (reference sequence). DNA for the CDR3: TGTGCCTGGTCCCGAGACAGCAACTCTGGAAACACCATATATTTT. Its protein product is CAWSRDSNSGNTIYF.

The chain carries TRBV10-3 and TRBJ1-6, with 12 bases that match TRBD1. The V gene's germline CDR1 is ENHRY and CDR2 SYGVKD. The CDR3 runs 18 residues. V gave up 0 bases and J gave up 8 bases; unmatched junction bases: 8. The CDR3 reads CAISESGTGGVLDSPLHF. The CDR3 DNA reads TGTGCCATCAGTGAGTCCGGGACAGGGGGCGTCTTAGATTCACCCCTCCACTTT.

The chain joins TRBV12-5 to TRBJ2-3; no definite D call. Germline V gene data show CDR1 as LGHNT and CDR2 as FRNRAP. This CDR3 is 10 amino acids long. Trimming removed 5 bases from V and 10 bases from J, with 7 bases in between. CDR3 nucleotides: TGTGCTAGTGGTCTCCGTTCGCAGTATTTT. Amino acid sequence: CASGLRSQYF.

The V call is TRBV6-4, the J call TRBJ1-1, with D tentatively TRBD1 (6 bases). Between the trimmed V and J ends, which lost 3 bases and 4 bases, there was a span of 9 bases. The length of the CDR3 is 13 residues. The germline gives CDR1 MRHNA, CDR2 SNTAGT. The CDR3 region is CASSEFRGTEAFF. The CDR3 nucleotides are TGTGCCAGCAGTGAGTTCAGGGGCACTGAAGCTTTCTTT.

The chain carries TRBV9 and TRBJ2-7, with 8 positions matching TRBD1. V lost 0 bases, J lost 4 bases, and 6 bases stayed unmatched. The germline CDR1 and CDR2 sequences are SGDLS and YYNGEE. The CDR3 has 15 amino acids. The chain's CDR3 is CASSVGWGQAYEQYF. In DNA, the CDR3 is TGTGCCAGCAGCGTAGGTTGGGGACAGGCGTACGAGCAGTACTTC.

This clone was seen only once. The chain combines TRBV3-1 (or the pseudogene TRBV3-2) with TRBJ1-1; possible D gene TRBD1, 6 bases. Per germline, CDR1 LGHDT and CDR2 YNNKEL (reference sequence). The CDR3 has 15 amino acids. The germline V and J ends were trimmed by 4 bases and 0 bases, with 12 bases remaining between them. CDR3 sequence reads: CASSLGQTLNTEAFF. CDR3 coding DNA: TGTGCCAGCAGCCTTGGACAGACCCTGAACACTGAAGCTTTCTTT.

The rearrangement uses TRBV6-2 or TRBV6-3 and TRBJ2-3, with 7 bases lining up with TRBD2. CDR3 length equals 14 residues. The germline V gene encodes CDR1 MNHEY and CDR2 SVGEGT. Trimming cost V 5 bases and J 0 bases; bases outside gene matches: 2. CDR3 protein: CASSLAVSTDTQYF. For the CDR3, the DNA is TGTGCCAGCAGTCTAGCGGTTAGCACAGATACGCAGTATTTT.